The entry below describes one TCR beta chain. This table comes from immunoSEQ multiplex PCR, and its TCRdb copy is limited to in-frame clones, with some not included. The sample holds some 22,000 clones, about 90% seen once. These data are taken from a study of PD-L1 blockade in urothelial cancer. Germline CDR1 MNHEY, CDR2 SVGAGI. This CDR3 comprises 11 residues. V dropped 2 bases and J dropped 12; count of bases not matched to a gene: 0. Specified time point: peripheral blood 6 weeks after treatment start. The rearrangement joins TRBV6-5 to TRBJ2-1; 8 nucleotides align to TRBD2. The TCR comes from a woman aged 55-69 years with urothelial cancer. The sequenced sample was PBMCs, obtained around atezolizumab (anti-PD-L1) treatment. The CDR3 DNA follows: TGTGCCAGCAGTTACGGGACTAGGCAGTTCTTC. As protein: CASSYGTRQFF.